The clone carrying this T cell receptor beta chain occurred a few times. TCRdb re-called the 5' RACE reads with MiXCR, one entry per CDR3 protein. The table has fewer than 250,000 distinct CDR3 sequences, about 7.3% seen once. The V end was cut by 0 bases, the J end by 8 bases, with 14 bases between. There are 14 residues in the CDR3. Germline values: CDR1 SGDLS, CDR2 YYNGEE. This record belongs to a study of identical twins. Separately, the same data were catalogued under a study of yellow fever vaccine responses in identical twins.

The TCR originated in a woman aged 18-29 years in good health. The specimen was memory (CD45RO+) T cells sorted from blood. The V gene is TRBV9, the J gene TRBJ1-2; D ambiguous. This CDR3 reads CASSVDGPGPGYTF. The CDR3 DNA follows: TGTGCCAGCAGCGTAGATGGCCCCGGCCCGGGCTACACCTTC.